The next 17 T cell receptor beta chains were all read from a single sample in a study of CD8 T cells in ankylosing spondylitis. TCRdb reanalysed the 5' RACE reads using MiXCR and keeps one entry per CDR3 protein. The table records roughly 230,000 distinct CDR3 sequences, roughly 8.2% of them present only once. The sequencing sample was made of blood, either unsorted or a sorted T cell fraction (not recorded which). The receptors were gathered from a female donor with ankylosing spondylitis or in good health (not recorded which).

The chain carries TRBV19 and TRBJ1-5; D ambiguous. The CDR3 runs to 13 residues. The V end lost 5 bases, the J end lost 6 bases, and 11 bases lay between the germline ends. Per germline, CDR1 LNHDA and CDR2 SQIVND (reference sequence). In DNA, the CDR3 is TGTGCCAGTAGTCCTCAAACTACTCAGCCCCAGCATTTT. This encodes CASSPQTTQPQHF. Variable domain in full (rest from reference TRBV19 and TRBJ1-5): DGGITQSPKYLFRKEGQNVTLSCEQNLNHDAMYWYRQDPGQGLRLIYYSQIVNDFQKGDIAEGYSVSREKKESFPLTVTSAQKNPTAFYLCASSPQTTQPQHFGDGTRLSIL.

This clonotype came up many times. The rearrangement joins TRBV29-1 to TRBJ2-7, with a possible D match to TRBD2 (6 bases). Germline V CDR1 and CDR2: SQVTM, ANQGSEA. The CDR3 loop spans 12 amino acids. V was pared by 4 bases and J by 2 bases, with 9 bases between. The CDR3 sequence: CSVGGEPYEQYF. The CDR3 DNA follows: TGCAGCGTTGGGGGGGAGCCCTACGAGCAGTACTTC.

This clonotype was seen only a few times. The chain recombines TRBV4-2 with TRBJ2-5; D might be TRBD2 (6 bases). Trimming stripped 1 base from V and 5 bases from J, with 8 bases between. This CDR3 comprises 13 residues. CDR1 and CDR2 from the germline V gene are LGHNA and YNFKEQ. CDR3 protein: CASSQGLAETQYF. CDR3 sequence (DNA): TGTGCCAGCAGCCAAGGCCTAGCGGAGACCCAGTACTTC.

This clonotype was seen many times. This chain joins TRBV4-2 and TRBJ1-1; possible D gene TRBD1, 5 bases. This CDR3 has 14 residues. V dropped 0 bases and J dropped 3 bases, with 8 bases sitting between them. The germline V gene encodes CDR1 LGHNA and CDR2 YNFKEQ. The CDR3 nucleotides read TGTGCCAGCAGCCAAGATGCAGGGTACACTGAAGCTTTCTTT. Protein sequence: CASSQDAGYTEAFF.

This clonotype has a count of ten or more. The CDR3 protein is CATLDRGRTLDTEAFF. The CDR3, as DNA: TGTGCCACCTTAGACAGGGGCCGCACCCTGGACACTGAAGCTTTCTTT. The rearrangement links TRBV10-3 to TRBJ1-1, with TRBD1 identical over 8 bases. The junction had 16 bases not matched to a gene; V was cut back by 10 bases and J by 3 bases. CDR3 length: 16 residues. Per germline, CDR1 ENHRY and CDR2 SYGVKD.

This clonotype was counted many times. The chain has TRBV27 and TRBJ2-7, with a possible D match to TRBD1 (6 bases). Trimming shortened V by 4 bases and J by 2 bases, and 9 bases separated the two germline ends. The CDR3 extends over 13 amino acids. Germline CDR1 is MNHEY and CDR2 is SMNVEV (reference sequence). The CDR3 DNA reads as TGTGCCAGCAGTTCACAGGGAGCCTACGAGCAGTACTTC. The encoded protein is CASSSQGAYEQYF.

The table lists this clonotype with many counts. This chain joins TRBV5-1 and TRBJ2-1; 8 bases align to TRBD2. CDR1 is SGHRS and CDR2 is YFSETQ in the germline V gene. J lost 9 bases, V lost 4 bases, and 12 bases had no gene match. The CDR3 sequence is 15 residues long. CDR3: CASSLLERESGEQFF. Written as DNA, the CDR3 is TGCGCCAGCAGCCTACTTGAGCGGGAGTCCGGTGAGCAGTTCTTC.

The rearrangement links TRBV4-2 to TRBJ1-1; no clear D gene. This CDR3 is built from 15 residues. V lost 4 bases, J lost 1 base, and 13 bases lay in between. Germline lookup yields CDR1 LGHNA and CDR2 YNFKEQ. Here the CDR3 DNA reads TGTGCCAGCAGCCCCCGAGGAGGAGAGAACACTGAAGCTTTCTTT. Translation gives CASSPRGGENTEAFF.

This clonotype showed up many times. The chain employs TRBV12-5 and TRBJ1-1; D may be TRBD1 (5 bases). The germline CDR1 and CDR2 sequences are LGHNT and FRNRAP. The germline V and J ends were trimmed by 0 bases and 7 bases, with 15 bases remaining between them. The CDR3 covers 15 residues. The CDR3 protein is CASGLVFGRAGEAFF. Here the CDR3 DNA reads TGTGCTAGTGGTTTGGTATTCGGCAGGGCGGGTGAAGCTTTCTTT.

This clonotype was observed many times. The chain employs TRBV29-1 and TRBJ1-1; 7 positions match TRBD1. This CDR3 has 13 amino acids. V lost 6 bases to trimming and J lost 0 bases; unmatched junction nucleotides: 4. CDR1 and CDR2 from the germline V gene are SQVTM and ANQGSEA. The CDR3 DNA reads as TGCAGCGTCCGACAGGGAATGAACACTGAAGCTTTCTTT. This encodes CSVRQGMNTEAFF.

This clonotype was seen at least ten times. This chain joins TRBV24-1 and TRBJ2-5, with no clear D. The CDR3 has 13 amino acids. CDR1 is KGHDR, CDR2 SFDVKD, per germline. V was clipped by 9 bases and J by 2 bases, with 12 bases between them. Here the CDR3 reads CATSGRLQETQYF. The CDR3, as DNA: TGTGCCACCTCCGGCCGCCTTCAAGAGACCCAGTACTTC.

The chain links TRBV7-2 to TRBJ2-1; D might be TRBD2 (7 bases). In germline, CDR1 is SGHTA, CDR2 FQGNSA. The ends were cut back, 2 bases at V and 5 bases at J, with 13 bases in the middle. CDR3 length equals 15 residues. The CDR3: CASSLSGGNNNEQFF. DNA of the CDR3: TGTGCCAGCAGCTTATCGGGGGGCAACAACAATGAGCAGTTCTTC.

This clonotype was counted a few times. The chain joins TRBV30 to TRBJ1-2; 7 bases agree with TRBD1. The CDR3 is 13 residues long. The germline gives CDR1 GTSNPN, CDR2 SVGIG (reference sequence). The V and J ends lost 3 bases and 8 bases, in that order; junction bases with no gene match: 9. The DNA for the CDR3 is TGTGCCTGGAGCGTATACAGGGGTGGGGGCTACACCTTC. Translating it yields CAWSVYRGGGYTF.

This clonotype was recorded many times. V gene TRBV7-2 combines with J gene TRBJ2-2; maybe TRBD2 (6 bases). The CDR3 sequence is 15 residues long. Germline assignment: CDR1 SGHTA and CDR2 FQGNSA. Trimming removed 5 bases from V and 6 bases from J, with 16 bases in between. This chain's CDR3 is CASSPHPLAPGELFF. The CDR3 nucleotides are TGTGCCAGCAGCCCGCACCCACTAGCTCCCGGGGAGCTGTTTTTT.

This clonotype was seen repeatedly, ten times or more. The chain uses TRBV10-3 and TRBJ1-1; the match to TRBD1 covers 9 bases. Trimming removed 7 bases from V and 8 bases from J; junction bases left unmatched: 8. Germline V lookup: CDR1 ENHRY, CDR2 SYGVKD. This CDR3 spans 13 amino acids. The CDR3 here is CAITSWDREEAFF. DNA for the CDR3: TGTGCCATCACCTCTTGGGACAGGGAAGAAGCTTTCTTT.

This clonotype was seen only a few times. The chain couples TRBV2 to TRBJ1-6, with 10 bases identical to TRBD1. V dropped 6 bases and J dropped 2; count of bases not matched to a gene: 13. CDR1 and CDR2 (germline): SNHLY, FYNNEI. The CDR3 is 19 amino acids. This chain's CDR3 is CASRSGTGAPRTYNSPLHF. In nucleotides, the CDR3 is TGTGCCAGCAGGTCCGGGACAGGGGCTCCCAGGACCTATAATTCACCCCTCCACTTT.

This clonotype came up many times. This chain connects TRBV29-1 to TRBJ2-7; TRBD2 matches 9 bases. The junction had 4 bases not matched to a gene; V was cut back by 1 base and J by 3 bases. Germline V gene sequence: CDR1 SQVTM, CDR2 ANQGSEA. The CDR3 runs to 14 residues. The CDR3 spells CSVEGISGGYEQYF. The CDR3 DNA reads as TGCAGCGTTGAAGGGATTAGCGGGGGCTACGAGCAGTACTTC.